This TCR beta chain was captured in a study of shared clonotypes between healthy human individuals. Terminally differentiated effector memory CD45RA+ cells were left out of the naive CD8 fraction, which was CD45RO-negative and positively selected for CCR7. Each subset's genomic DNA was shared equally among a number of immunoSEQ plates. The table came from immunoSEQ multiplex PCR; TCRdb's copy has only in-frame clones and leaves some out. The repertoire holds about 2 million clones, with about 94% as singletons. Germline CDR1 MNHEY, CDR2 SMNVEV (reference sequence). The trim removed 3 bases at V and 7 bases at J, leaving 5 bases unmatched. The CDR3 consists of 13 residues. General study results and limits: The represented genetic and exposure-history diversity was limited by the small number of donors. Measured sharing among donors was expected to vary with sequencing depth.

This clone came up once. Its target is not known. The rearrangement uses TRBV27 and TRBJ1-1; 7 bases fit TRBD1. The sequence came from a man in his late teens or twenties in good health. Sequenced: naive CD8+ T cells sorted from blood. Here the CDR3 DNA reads TGTGCCAGCAGTTTTCTCTGGGACAGTGAAGCTTTCTTT. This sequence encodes CASSFLWDSEAFF.